Following are 5 T cell receptor beta chains from one sample sequenced in a study of neoadjuvant nivolumab and ipilimumab in lung cancer. TCRdb's copy holds only in-frame clones and misses some; the assay was immunoSEQ multiplex PCR. This sample has 3,000 to 4,500 clones, with 88% found just once. Sequences were derived from adjacent normal lung tissue, sampled after neoadjuvant nivolumab, alone or with ipilimumab, at or shortly before surgery. These receptors all come from an adult with non-small cell lung cancer.

The genes are TRBV18 and TRBJ2-6; 7 bases agree with TRBD2. V dropped 3 bases and J dropped 4; count of bases not matched to a gene: 3. CDR1 and CDR2 from the germline V gene are KGHSH and LQKENI. The CDR3 consists of 15 residues. This CDR3 is CASSPGGDGANVLTF. The DNA for the CDR3 is TGTGCCAGCTCACCGGGAGGGGACGGGGCCAACGTCCTGACTTTC. Together with reference TRBV18 and TRBJ2-6, the CDR3 gives the full variable domain: NAGVMQNPRHLVRRRGQEARLRCSPMKGHSHVYWYRQLPEEGLKFMVYLQKENIIDESGMPKERFSAEFPKEGPSILRIQQVVRGDSAAYFCASSPGGDGANVLTFGAGSRLTVL.

This clone was recorded only once. V usage is TRBV27 and J usage is TRBJ2-3; D may be TRBD1 (5 bases). V gave up 2 bases and J gave up 3 bases, with 12 bases separating them. This CDR3 spans 15 amino acids. CDR1 is MNHEY and CDR2 is SMNVEV in the germline V gene (reference sequence). This chain's CDR3 is CASSLLGRETDTQYF. DNA for the CDR3: TGTGCCAGCAGTTTACTGGGCAGGGAAACAGATACGCAGTATTTT.

The chain combines TRBV5-1 with TRBJ2-7; 7 nucleotides line up with TRBD2. V lost 4 bases, J lost 2 bases, and 9 bases stayed unmatched. CDR1 and CDR2 (germline): SGHRS, YFSETQ. The CDR3 sequence is 15 residues long. The CDR3 coding sequence is TGCGCCAGCAGCGACGACCGGGACTACACCTACGAGCAGTACTTC. Translation: CASSDDRDYTYEQYF.

This rearrangement joins TRBV7-2 to TRBJ1-2; a possible D gene is TRBD1 (5 bases). Trimming shortened V by 3 bases and J by 4 bases, and 12 bases separated the two germline ends. The CDR3 is made up of 14 amino acids. From germline, CDR1 is SGHTA and CDR2 FQGNSA. The CDR3 sequence: CASSLRGDGYGYTF. The DNA of the CDR3 is TGTGCCAGCAGCTTGAGGGGCGACGGCTATGGCTACACCTTC.

The chain is built from TRBV11-2 and TRBJ2-5; TRBD1 or TRBD2 may be the D gene (5 bases each). The CDR3 is 15 amino acids. The V gene's germline CDR1 is SGHAT and CDR2 FQNNGV. V was pared by 2 bases and J by 5 bases, with 15 bases between. In DNA form, the CDR3 reads TGTGCCAGCAGCTTAAGGGGTCTAGCCATGGAGACCCAGTACTTC. Encoded protein: CASSLRGLAMETQYF.